These T cell receptor beta chains were read from a single sample in a study of T cell repertoires in cytomegalovirus infection. TCRdb called the reads again in MiXCR, with one record for every CDR3 protein. The sample carries 300,000 to 450,000 distinct CDR3 sequences, roughly 20% recorded once. Sequencing input: PBMCs. These receptor sequences come from a human donor in good health (CMV status not recorded). Some clones in this sample may be carry-over from other donors' samples. The CDR3 runs from the conserved cysteine through the conserved F or W. The D gene is left open where the match is weak. Size values are once, few and many counts, or a class for expanded clones, and some rows have none.

TRBJ1-5,many,.,TRBV7-2,TGTGCCAGCAGCTTAGAGGGAGTAAACAATCAGCCCCAGCATTTT,CASSLEGVNNQPQHF
TRBJ2-3,many,.,TRBV7-2,TGTGCCAGCAGGCCAGTGGGGGCACCAGATACGCAGTATTTT,CASRPVGAPDTQYF
TRBJ2-6,few,.,TRBV25-1,TGTGCCAGCCTAGACTCTGGGGCCAACGTCCTGACTTTC,CASLDSGANVLTF
TRBJ2-3,many,.,TRBV6-2/TRBV6-3,TGTGCCAGCATTCCGGAGGGGGCCACAGATACGCAGTATTTT,CASIPEGATDTQYF
TRBJ1-2,.,.,TRBV4-2,TGTGCCAGCCGGGGGCCAGCTAACTATGGCTACACCTTC,CASRGPANYGYTF
TRBJ2-3,.,TRBD1,TRBV5-1,TGCGCCAGCAGCGCCGGGACAGCATTTACAGATACGCAGTATTTT,CASSAGTAFTDTQYF
TRBJ1-1,few,.,TRBV6-2/TRBV6-3,TGTGCCAGCAGAGCTCCGGGACGAATGAACACTGAAGCTTTCTTT,CASRAPGRMNTEAFF
TRBJ2-5,few,.,TRBV5-5,TGTGCCAGCAGCACGACTGGCCAAGAGACCCAGTACTTC,CASSTTGQETQYF
TRBJ2-1,.,TRBD2,TRBV6-1,TGTGCCAGCAGTACCGGGACTAGCCTCAATGAGCAGTTCTTC,CASSTGTSLNEQFF
TRBJ1-2,few,.,TRBV5-1,TGCGCCAGCAGCCAACAAACAGGGATCTATGGCTACACCTTC,CASSQQTGIYGYTF
TRBJ1-6,many,.,TRBV6-5,TGTGCCAGCAGTTACGTGGGGGCGAGGGCACCCCTCCACTTT,CASSYVGARAPLHF
TRBJ1-4,.,.,TRBV20-1,TGCAGTGCTGTACCGGAGGCTAATGAAAAACTGTTTTTT,CSAVPEANEKLFF
TRBJ1-4,few,.,TRBV29-1,TGCAGCGTTAGGGGAGGGACAACTAATGAAAAACTGTTTTTT,CSVRGGTTNEKLFF
TRBJ1-1,many,TRBD1,TRBV7-9,TGTGCCAGCAGCCCCTACCCTACAGGGGCCACTGAAGCTTTCTTT,CASSPYPTGATEAFF
TRBJ2-1,.,TRBD2,TRBV11-3,TGTGCCAGCAGCTCCAGCGGGAGTTTCAATGAGCAGTTCTTC,CASSSSGSFNEQFF
TRBJ2-3,.,.,TRBV19,TGTGCCAGTAGTATGCCGACTAGTACGACAGATACGCACTATTTT,CASSMPTSTTDTHYF
TRBJ1-5,many,.,TRBV7-2,TGTGCCAGCAGCTTAGGCCCGTATTTGGCAGAGTCAAATCAGCCCCAGCATTTT,CASSLGPYLAESNQPQHF
TRBJ1-2,.,.,TRBV10-2,TGCGCCAGCCTTAATGACAGAAACTATGGCTACACCTTC,CASLNDRNYGYTF